Listed here are 27 T cell receptor beta chains from one sample, sequenced in a study of blood T cells in healthy people across ages. Primed by a sample-barcoded 5' primer and a J-beta primer mix, a second PCR proceeded for roughly 6 to 12 cycles. TCRdb reprocessed the 5' RACE reads via MiXCR and lists one record per CDR3 protein. The profile shows fewer than 2 million distinct CDR3 sequences, 35% to 50% of them singletons. Sequencing was done on a sample of blood. These receptors originate from a human donor in good health.

The chain couples TRBV4-1 to TRBJ1-2; no clear D. Trimming shortened V by 3 bases and J by 0 bases, and 26 bases separated the two germline ends. Germline V gene sequence: CDR1 MGHRA, CDR2 YSYEKL. The CDR3 is 20 amino acids. The CDR3 spells CASSHPPSGSASSPNYGYTF. The CDR3 bases are TGCGCCAGCAGCCATCCCCCCTCCGGGTCAGCATCTTCTCCTAACTATGGCTACACCTTC.

The genes are TRBV4-1 and TRBJ2-3, with D possibly being TRBD2 (6 bases). The CDR3 loop spans 18 amino acids. V was shortened by 0 bases and J by 7 bases, with 23 bases between the two germline ends. The germline gives CDR1 MGHRA, CDR2 YSYEKL. CDR3 bases: TGCGCCAGCAGCCAAGAATTCGGGCAGGGAGGATATCGGAATACGCAGTATTTT. Protein: CASSQEFGQGGYRNTQYF.

The gene calls are TRBV6-5 and TRBJ2-1; D call uncertain. Between the trimmed V and J ends, which lost 6 bases and 8 bases, there was a span of 17 bases. In germline, CDR1 is MNHEY, CDR2 SVGAGI. The CDR3 spans 14 residues. This CDR3 is CASSPLQSRDEQFF. Here the CDR3 DNA reads TGTGCCAGCAGCCCTCTCCAGAGTCGCGATGAGCAGTTCTTC.

J is TRBJ1-1 and V is TRBV7-2; 7 bases are a match to TRBD1. V trimming: 5 bases; J trimming: 5 bases; junction bases outside the gene matches: 8. The germline V gene has CDR1 SGHTA and CDR2 FQGNSA. The CDR3 is 14 amino acids. The CDR3 nucleotides are TGTGCCAGCAGCCGAACGAGGGGGCCGACTGAAGCTTTCTTT. Protein: CASSRTRGPTEAFF.

The chain is built from TRBV30 and TRBJ2-7; the D gene is possibly TRBD1 (6 bases). Looked up from germline, CDR1 is GTSNPN and CDR2 is SVGIG (reference sequence). The CDR3 is made up of 14 amino acids. Trimming stripped 4 bases from V and 0 bases from J, with 13 bases between. The CDR3 sequence is CAWNIDRSSYEQYF. CDR3 in DNA: TGTGCCTGGAACATTGACAGGAGCTCCTACGAGCAGTACTTC. Looking up the rest from reference TRBV30 and TRBJ2-7 gives the full variable domain: SQTIHQWPATLVQPVGSPLSLECTVEGTSNPNLYWYRQAAGRGLQLLFYSVGIGQISSEVPQNLSASRPQDRQFILSSKKLLLSDSGFYLCAWNIDRSSYEQYFGPGTRLTVT.

This clonotype has only a few counts. V and J are TRBV20-1 and TRBJ2-7; D perhaps matches TRBD1 (6 bases). Germline loops: CDR1 DFQATT, CDR2 SNEGSKA (reference sequence). Between the trimmed V and J ends, which lost 6 bases and 7 bases, there was a span of 16 bases. The CDR3 loop spans 12 amino acids. The CDR3 loop is CSADDTGREQYF. DNA for the CDR3: TGCAGTGCCGACGATACAGGGCGAGAGCAGTACTTC.

There are a few counts of this clonotype. The chain combines TRBV11-1 with TRBJ2-4; D could derive from TRBD1 or TRBD2 (5 bases each). The J call is uncertain, as TRBJ2-7 better fits the DNA end. The CDR3 spans 16 residues. Germline CDR1 is SGHAT and CDR2 is FQDESV (reference sequence). The CDR3 DNA reads TGTGCCAGCAGCCTAGACCGGACGGGGCTTCCCTACGAGCAGTACTTC. This translates into CASSLDRTGLPYEQYF.

The CDR3 loop is CASSGLANTDTQYF. CDR3 DNA: TGTGCCAGCAGTGGACTAGCGAACACAGATACGCAGTATTTT. The chain carries TRBV6-1 and TRBJ2-3; 8 nucleotides agree with TRBD2. This CDR3 spans 14 amino acids. Germline V gives CDR1 MNHNS, CDR2 SASEGT. The V gene end was trimmed by 4 bases and the J gene end by 2 bases; junction bases not matched to a gene: 2.

The J gene is TRBJ2-7, the V gene TRBV12-3 or TRBV12-4; D may be TRBD1 (5 bases). V was pared by 7 bases and J by 3 bases, with 10 bases between. The CDR3 loop spans 12 amino acids. Here the CDR3 DNA reads TGTGCCAGCACCAGGGTTTTCTACGAGCAGTACTTC. Its translation: CASTRVFYEQYF.

The CDR3 DNA follows: TGTGCCAGCAGCCCAGACAGGAGCCGCCTCCACTTT. It codes for CASSPDRSRLHF. This chain joins TRBV7-2 and TRBJ1-6, with a possible D match to TRBD1 (6 bases). CDR1 SGHTA and CDR2 FQGNSA come from the germline V gene. V was cut by 5 bases and J by 15 bases, with 14 bases left in between. The CDR3 has 12 amino acids.

This chain joins TRBV24-1 and TRBJ2-5; tentatively, D is TRBD2 (5 bases). The ends were cut back, 3 bases at V and 11 bases at J, with 15 bases in the middle. Germline values: CDR1 KGHDR, CDR2 SFDVKD. The CDR3 length is 13 residues. The CDR3 DNA reads as TGTGCCACCAGTGATATCGGGAACAATGAGCAGTACTTC. Encoded protein: CATSDIGNNEQYF.

This clonotype was counted between two and nine times. This chain links TRBV12-3 or TRBV12-4 with TRBJ1-5; D unclear. The V and J ends lost 6 bases and 11 bases respectively, with 14 bases between them. This CDR3 is 12 amino acids long. The CDR3 sequence: CASSQYPQAQHF. CDR3 in DNA: TGTGCCAGCAGCCAGTACCCCCAAGCCCAGCATTTT.

The genes are TRBV9 and TRBJ1-6; no clear D gene. Germline-derived CDR1 and CDR2 are SGDLS and YYNGEE. The germline V and J ends were trimmed by 0 bases and 8 bases, with 6 bases remaining between them. The CDR3 is made up of 13 amino acids. The DNA for the CDR3 is TGTGCCAGCAGCGTAGGGGGTTATTCACCCCTCCACTTT. Amino acid sequence: CASSVGGYSPLHF. Combining the CDR3 with reference TRBV9 and TRBJ1-6 gives the whole variable domain DSGVTQTPKHLITATGQRVTLRCSPRSGDLSVYWYQQSLDQGLQFLIQYYNGEERAKGNILERFSAQQFPDLHSELNLSSLELGDSALYFCASSVGGYSPLHFGNGTRLTVT.

This clonotype was detected only a few times. This chain links TRBV29-1 with TRBJ2-7, with 9 bases that match TRBD1. Germline loops: CDR1 SQVTM, CDR2 ANQGSEA. The trim removed 1 base at V and 1 base at J, leaving 8 bases unmatched. This CDR3 is 16 amino acids long. CDR3 DNA: TGCAGCGTTGAAGGCGCACAGGGGGCTCTGTCCTACGAGCAGTACTTC. Its translation is CSVEGAQGALSYEQYF.

The V and J genes are TRBV12-3 or TRBV12-4 and TRBJ2-1; weak D call: TRBD2 (6 bases). V dropped 4 bases and J dropped 5 bases, with 15 bases sitting between them. CDR3 size: 15 residues. CDR3 protein: CASSWLGGSDNEQFF. In DNA, the CDR3 is TGTGCCAGCAGTTGGCTGGGGGGTAGCGACAATGAGCAGTTCTTC.

This chain uses TRBV7-9 with TRBJ2-1; D is possibly TRBD2 (5 bases). CDR3 size: 14 residues. The ends were cut back, 1 base at V and 10 bases at J, with 14 bases in the middle. CDR1 SEHNR and CDR2 FQNEAQ come from the germline V gene (reference sequence). CDR3 coding DNA: TGTGCCAGCAGCTTAGGGGCAGGAGGACGGGAGCAGTTCTTC. This encodes CASSLGAGGREQFF.

J is TRBJ1-1 and V is TRBV7-9; tentative D call: TRBD1 (6 bases). The CDR3 covers 13 residues. V was shortened by 3 bases and J by 4 bases, with 9 bases between the two germline ends. Germline CDR1 reads SEHNR; CDR2 reads FQNEAQ (reference sequence). The chain's CDR3 is CASSFVQGTEAFF. CDR3 nucleotides: TGTGCCAGCAGCTTCGTACAGGGCACTGAAGCTTTCTTT.

This clonotype has only a few counts. The chain employs TRBV7-8 and TRBJ2-2; TRBD2 might be the D (6 bases). V lost 5 bases and J lost 6, with 13 bases in between. CDR1 is SGHVS, CDR2 FQNEAQ, per germline. The CDR3 is made up of 14 amino acids. CDR3 in DNA: TGTGCCAGCAGCGGAGGGGTAGCGGCCGGGGAGCTGTTTTTT. It specifies CASSGGVAAGELFF.

The chain recombines TRBV6-6 with TRBJ1-5; D call uncertain. Germline values: CDR1 MNHNY, CDR2 SVGAGI (reference sequence). The V gene lost 7 bases and the J gene lost 0 bases, with 10 bases spanning the gap. CDR3 length: 14 amino acids. The CDR3 nucleotides are TGTGCCAGCAAGCGGAGAGATAGCAATCAGCCCCAGCATTTT. Translation gives CASKRRDSNQPQHF.

The V and J genes are TRBV29-1 and TRBJ1-2, with 9 bases matching TRBD1. Germline-derived CDR1 and CDR2 are SQVTM and ANQGSEA. The CDR3 covers 13 residues. With V trimmed by 2 bases and J by 6 bases, 4 bases remained unmatched. CDR3 sequence: CSVETGTGHGYTF. CDR3 bases: TGCAGCGTTGAAACCGGGACAGGGCATGGCTACACCTTC. Supplemented by reference TRBV29-1 and TRBJ1-2, the full variable domain reads SAVISQKPSRDICQRGTSLTIQCQVDSQVTMMFWYRQQPGQSLTLIATANQGSEATYESGFVIDKFPISRPNLTFSTLTVSNMSPEDSSIYLCSVETGTGHGYTFGSGTRLTVV.

The chain uses TRBV3-1 and TRBJ1-6, with 8 bases that match TRBD1. Germline-derived CDR1 and CDR2 are LGHDT and YNNKEL (reference sequence). V gave up 1 base and J gave up 10 bases; unmatched junction bases: 6. This CDR3 has 15 residues. The CDR3 here is CASSQGRGQRSPLHF. The DNA of the CDR3 is TGTGCCAGCAGCCAAGGCAGGGGGCAGCGGTCACCCCTCCACTTT.

This clonotype was detected once. The junction and the germline gene differ at one end; a read error may be behind it. The chain joins TRBV6-2 or TRBV6-3 to TRBJ2-7; 8 bases agree with TRBD1. The CDR3 is made up of 14 amino acids. Germline assignment: CDR1 MNHEY and CDR2 SVGEGT. The CDR3 sequence is CAGSPTGVNYEQYF. DNA of the CDR3: TGTGCCGGCAGCCCGACAGGGGTCAACTACGAGCAGTACTTC.

V usage is TRBV27 and J usage is TRBJ2-3; D unclear. The V gene lost 1 base and the J gene lost 2 bases, with 7 bases spanning the gap. CDR3 size: 14 residues. Germline V CDR1 and CDR2: MNHEY, SMNVEV (reference sequence). The DNA for the CDR3 is TGTGCCAGCAGTTTATGGGCAGCCACAGATACGCAGTATTTT. It encodes CASSLWAATDTQYF.

The rearrangement joins TRBV28 to TRBJ2-1; D tentatively fits TRBD1 or TRBD2 (5 bases each). Looked up from germline, CDR1 is MDHEN and CDR2 is SYDVKM. Trimming removed 4 bases at V and 7 bases at J, with 14 bases between. The CDR3 runs to 14 residues. CDR3 residues: CASSSPGTRNEQFF. In nucleotides, the CDR3 is TGTGCCAGCAGTTCCCCGGGGACGAGGAATGAGCAGTTCTTC.

The chain combines TRBV29-1 with TRBJ1-5; the D is unclear. The CDR3 has 14 residues. The V gene's germline CDR1 is SQVTM and CDR2 ANQGSEA. V was cut by 7 bases and J by 0 bases, with 13 bases left in between. In DNA form, the CDR3 reads TGCAGCGCTGCTGACACAAATAGCAATCAGCCCCAGCATTTT. It is translated as CSAADTNSNQPQHF.

The V call is TRBV6-2 or TRBV6-3, the J call TRBJ2-6, with TRBD1 as a possible D gene (6 bases). The germline V gene has CDR1 MNHEY and CDR2 SVGEGT. The CDR3 is 17 amino acids. V gave up 6 bases and J gave up 3 bases, with 18 bases separating them. CDR3 nucleotide sequence: TGTGCCAGCAGCGCAACAGGGTTACTTGGTGGGGCCAACGTCCTGACTTTC. Amino acids: CASSATGLLGGANVLTF.

CDR3 nucleotide sequence: TGTGCCAGCAGCCCCTCTTTACAGGAGACCCAGTTCTTC. Protein sequence: CASSPSLQETQFF. The chain carries TRBV7-2 and TRBJ2-1; tentatively, D is TRBD1 (5 bases). Germline lookup yields CDR1 SGHTA and CDR2 FQGNSA. The V end lost 5 bases, the J end lost 13 bases, and 18 bases lay between the germline ends. This CDR3 spans 13 amino acids.